This TCR beta chain was recorded in a study of graft-versus-host responses after intestinal transplantation. In this sample, this clone turned up once. Germline V lookup: CDR1 ENHRY, CDR2 SYGVKD. The CDR3 extends over 15 amino acids. Trimming left V 0 bases short and J 3 bases short, with 12 bases between. The table came from immunoSEQ multiplex PCR; TCRdb's copy has only in-frame clones and leaves some out. The table records some 69,000 clones, roughly 90% of them present only once. V is TRBV10-3 and J is TRBJ2-7, with a possible D match to TRBD2 (5 bases). The TCR originated in a human patient who received an intestinal transplant, so some T cells may come from the graft donor. This specimen was bone marrow, taken 734 days after intestinal transplantation. The CDR3, as DNA: TGTGCCATCAGTGAGTCGAATCGGGGTTACTACGAGCAGTACTTC. Translated, it gives CAISESNRGYYEQYF.